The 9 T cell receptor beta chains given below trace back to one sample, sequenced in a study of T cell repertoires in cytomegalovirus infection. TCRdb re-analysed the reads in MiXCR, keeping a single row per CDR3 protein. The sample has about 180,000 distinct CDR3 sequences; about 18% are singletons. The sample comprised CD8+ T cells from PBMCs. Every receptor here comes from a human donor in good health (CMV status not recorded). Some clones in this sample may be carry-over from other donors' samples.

This chain's CDR3 is CASNPTETASNEKLFF. The CDR3 region has the DNA TGTGCCAGCAATCCCACCGAGACAGCCTCTAATGAAAAACTGTTTTTT. The rearrangement joins TRBV6-2 or TRBV6-3 to TRBJ1-4; D may be TRBD1 (5 bases). Trimming took 7 bases from V and 3 from J, leaving 18 bases between them. The length of the CDR3 is 16 residues. The germline V gene encodes CDR1 MNHEY and CDR2 SVGEGT.

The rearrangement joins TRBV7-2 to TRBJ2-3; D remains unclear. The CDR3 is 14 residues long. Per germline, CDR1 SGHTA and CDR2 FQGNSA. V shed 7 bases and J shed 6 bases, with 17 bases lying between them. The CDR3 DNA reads TGTGCCAGCAAACGTCGGGTCAGTGTGGATACGCAGTATTTT. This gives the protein CASKRRVSVDTQYF.

CDR3 sequence: CASSAAGPGSEQYF. The CDR3 DNA reads TGTGCCAGCAGCGCAGCGGGGCCGGGCTCTGAGCAGTACTTC. This chain joins TRBV9 and TRBJ2-7; 7 positions match TRBD2. CDR1 and CDR2 from the germline V gene are SGDLS and YYNGEE. The CDR3 contains 14 residues. J lost 7 bases, V lost 3 bases, and 10 bases had no gene match.

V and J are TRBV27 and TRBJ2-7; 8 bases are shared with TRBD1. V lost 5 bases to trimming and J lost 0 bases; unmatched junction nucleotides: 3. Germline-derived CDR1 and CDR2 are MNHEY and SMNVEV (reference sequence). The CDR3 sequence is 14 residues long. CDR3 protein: CASSVGQGSYEQYF. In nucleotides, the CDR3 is TGTGCCAGCAGTGTCGGACAGGGCTCCTACGAGCAGTACTTC.

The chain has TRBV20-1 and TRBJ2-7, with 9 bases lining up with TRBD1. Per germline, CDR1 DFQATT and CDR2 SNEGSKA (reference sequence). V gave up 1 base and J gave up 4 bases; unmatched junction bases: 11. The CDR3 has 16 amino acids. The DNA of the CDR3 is TGCAGTGCTAGAGTCTACTATGGGACAGGGATTTACGAGCAGTACTTC. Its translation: CSARVYYGTGIYEQYF.

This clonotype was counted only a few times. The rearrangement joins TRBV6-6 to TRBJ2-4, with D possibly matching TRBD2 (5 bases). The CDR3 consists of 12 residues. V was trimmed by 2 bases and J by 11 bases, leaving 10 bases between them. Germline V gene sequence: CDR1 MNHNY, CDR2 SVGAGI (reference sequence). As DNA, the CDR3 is TGTGCCAGCAGTTACGGTAGCGACCTTCAGTACTTC. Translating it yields CASSYGSDLQYF.

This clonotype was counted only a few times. As DNA, the CDR3 is TGCAGCGCCCTGACAGGGAACACTGAAGCTTTCTTT. The encoded protein is CSALTGNTEAFF. The chain carries TRBV29-1 and TRBJ1-1, with D possibly TRBD1 on 6 matching bases. V lost 7 bases and J lost 1, with 10 bases in between. The CDR3 covers 12 residues. Germline V gene lookup returns CDR1 SQVTM and CDR2 ANQGSEA.

As DNA, the CDR3 is TGTGCCAGCAGTTGGGGGCAGCGACAAGAGACCCAGTACTTC. It encodes CASSWGQRQETQYF. This chain joins TRBV6-1 and TRBJ2-5, with a tentative D call TRBD1 (6 bases). This CDR3 spans 14 amino acids. The germline V and J ends were trimmed by 5 bases and 2 bases, with 12 bases remaining between them. Germline CDR1 and CDR2: MNHNS and SASEGT.

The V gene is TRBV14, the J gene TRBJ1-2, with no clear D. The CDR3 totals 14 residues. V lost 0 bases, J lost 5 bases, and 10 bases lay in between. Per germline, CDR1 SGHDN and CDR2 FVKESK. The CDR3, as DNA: TGTGCCAGCAGCCAAGATTGGGGTCCATATGGCTACACCTTC. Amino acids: CASSQDWGPYGYTF. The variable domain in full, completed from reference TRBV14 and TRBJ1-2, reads EAGVTQFPSHSVIEKGQTVTLRCDPISGHDNLYWYRRVMGKEIKFLLHFVKESKQDESGMPNNRFLAERTGGTYSTLKVQPAELEDSGVYFCASSQDWGPYGYTFGSGTRLTVV.